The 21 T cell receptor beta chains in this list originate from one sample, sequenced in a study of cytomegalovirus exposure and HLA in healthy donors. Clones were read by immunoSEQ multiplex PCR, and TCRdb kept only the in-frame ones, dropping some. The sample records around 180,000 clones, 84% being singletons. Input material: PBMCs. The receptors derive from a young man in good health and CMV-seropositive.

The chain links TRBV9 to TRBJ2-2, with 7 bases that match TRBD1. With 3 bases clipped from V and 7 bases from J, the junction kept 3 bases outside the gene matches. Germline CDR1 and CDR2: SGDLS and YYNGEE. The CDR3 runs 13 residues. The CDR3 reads CASSARQGGELFF. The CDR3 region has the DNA TGTGCCAGCAGCGCTAGACAGGGCGGGGAGCTGTTTTTT.

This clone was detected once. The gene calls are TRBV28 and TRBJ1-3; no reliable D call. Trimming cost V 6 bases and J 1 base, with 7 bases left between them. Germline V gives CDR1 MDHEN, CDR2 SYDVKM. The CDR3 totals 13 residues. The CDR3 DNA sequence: TGTGCCAGCAGCACCAGTTCTGGAAACACCATATATTTT. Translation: CASSTSSGNTIYF.

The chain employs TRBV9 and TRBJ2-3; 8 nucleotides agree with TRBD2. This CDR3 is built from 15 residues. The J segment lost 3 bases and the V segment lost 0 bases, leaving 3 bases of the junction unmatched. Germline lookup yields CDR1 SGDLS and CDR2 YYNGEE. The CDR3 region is CASSVAGGWTDTQYF. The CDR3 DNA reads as TGTGCCAGCAGCGTAGCGGGAGGGTGGACAGATACGCAGTATTTT.

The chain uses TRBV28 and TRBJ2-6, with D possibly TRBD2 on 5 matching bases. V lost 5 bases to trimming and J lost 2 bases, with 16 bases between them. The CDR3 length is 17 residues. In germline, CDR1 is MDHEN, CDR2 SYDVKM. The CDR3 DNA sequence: TGTGCCAGCAGTCTGAGGCCCGACGGGGCTGGGGCCAACGTCCTGACTTTC. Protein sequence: CASSLRPDGAGANVLTF. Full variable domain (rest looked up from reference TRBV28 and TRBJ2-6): DVKVTQSSRYLVKRTGEKVFLECVQDMDHENMFWYRQDPGLGLRLIYFSYDVKMKEKGDIPEGYSVSREKKERFSLILESASTNQTSMYLCASSLRPDGAGANVLTFGAGSRLTVL.

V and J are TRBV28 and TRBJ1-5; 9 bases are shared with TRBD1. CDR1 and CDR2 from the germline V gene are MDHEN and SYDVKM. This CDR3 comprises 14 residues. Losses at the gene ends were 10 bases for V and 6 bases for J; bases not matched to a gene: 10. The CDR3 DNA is TGTGCCACCACGGACAGGGGAGGTGTTCAGCCCCAGCATTTT. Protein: CATTDRGGVQPQHF. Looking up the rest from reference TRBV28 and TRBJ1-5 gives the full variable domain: DVKVTQSSRYLVKRTGEKVFLECVQDMDHENMFWYRQDPGLGLRLIYFSYDVKMKEKGDIPEGYSVSREKKERFSLILESASTNQTSMYLCATTDRGGVQPQHFGDGTRLSIL.

CDR3 loop: CASSLEGSNEQFF. CDR3 in DNA: TGTGCCAGCAGTTTAGAGGGCTCAAATGAGCAGTTCTTC. This rearrangement joins TRBV27 to TRBJ2-1; possibly TRBD2 for D (5 bases). The germline V and J ends were trimmed by 2 bases and 7 bases, with 9 bases remaining between them. Germline V CDR1 and CDR2: MNHEY, SMNVEV (reference sequence). The CDR3 loop spans 13 amino acids.

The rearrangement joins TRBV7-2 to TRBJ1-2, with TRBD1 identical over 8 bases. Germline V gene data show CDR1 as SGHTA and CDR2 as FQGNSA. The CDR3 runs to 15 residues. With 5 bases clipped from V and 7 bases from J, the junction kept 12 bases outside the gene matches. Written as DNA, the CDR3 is TGTGCCAGCAGCGGCGTTGGACAGGGAGTAAGTGGCTACACCTTC. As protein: CASSGVGQGVSGYTF. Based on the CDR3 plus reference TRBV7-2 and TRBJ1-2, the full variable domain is GAGVSQSPSNKVTEKGKDVELRCDPISGHTALYWYRQSLGQGLEFLIYFQGNSAPDKSGLPSDRFSAERTGGSVSTLTIQRTQQEDSAVYLCASSGVGQGVSGYTFGSGTRLTVV.

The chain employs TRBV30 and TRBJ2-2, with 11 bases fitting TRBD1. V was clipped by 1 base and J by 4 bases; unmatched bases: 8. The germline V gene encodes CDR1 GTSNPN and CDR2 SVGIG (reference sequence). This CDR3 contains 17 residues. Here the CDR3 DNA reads TGTGCCTGGAGTGACCCGGGGACAGGGGGTGGCACCGGGGAGCTGTTTTTT. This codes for CAWSDPGTGGGTGELFF.

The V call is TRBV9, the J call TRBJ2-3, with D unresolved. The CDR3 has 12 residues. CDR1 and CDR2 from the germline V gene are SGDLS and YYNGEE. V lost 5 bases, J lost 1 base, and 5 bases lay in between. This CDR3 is CASRGGTDTQYF. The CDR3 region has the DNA TGTGCCAGCAGGGGCGGCACAGATACGCAGTATTTT.

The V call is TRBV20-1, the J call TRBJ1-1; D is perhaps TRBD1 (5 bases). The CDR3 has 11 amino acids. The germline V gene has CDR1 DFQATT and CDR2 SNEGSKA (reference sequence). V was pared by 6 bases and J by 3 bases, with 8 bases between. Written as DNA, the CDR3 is TGCAGTGCCGGGGGTGACACTGAAGCTTTCTTT. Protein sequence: CSAGGDTEAFF.

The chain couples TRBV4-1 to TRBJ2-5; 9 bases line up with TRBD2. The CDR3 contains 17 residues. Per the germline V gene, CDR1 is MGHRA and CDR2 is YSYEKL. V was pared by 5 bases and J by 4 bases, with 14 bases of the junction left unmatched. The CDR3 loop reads CASSGPFIAGDSETQYF. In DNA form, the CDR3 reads TGCGCCAGCAGCGGACCCTTTATAGCGGGAGACTCAGAGACCCAGTACTTC.

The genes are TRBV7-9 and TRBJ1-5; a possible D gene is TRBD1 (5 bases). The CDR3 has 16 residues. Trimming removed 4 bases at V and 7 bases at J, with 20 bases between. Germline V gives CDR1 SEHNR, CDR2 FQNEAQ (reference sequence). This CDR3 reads CASSSTAAGRQQPQHF. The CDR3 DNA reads TGTGCCAGCAGCTCCACCGCAGCAGGGCGCCAACAGCCCCAGCATTTT.

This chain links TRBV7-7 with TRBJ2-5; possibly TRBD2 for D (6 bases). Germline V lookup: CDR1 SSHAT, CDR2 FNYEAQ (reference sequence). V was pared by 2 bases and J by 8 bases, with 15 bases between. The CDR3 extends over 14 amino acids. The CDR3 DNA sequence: TGTGCCAGCAGCTTACGGGGGTCGGCAGAAACCCAGTACTTC. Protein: CASSLRGSAETQYF.

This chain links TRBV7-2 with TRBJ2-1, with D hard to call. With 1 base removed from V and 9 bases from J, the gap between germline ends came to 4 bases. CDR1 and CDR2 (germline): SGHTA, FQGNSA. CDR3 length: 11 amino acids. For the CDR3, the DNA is TGTGCCAGCAGCTTAGAGCTTGAGCAGTTCTTC. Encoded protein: CASSLELEQFF.

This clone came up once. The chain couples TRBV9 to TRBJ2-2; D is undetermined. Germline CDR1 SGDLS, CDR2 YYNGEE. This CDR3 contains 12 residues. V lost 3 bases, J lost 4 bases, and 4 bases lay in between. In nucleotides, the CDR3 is TGTGCCAGCAGCGGGGCCACCGGGGAGCTGTTTTTT. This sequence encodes CASSGATGELFF.

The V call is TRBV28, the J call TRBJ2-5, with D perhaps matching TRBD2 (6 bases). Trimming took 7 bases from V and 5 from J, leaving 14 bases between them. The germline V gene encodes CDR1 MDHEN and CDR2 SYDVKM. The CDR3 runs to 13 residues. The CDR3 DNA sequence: TGTGCCAGCAATCGGGAGCTGCTGGAGACCCAGTACTTC. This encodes CASNRELLETQYF.

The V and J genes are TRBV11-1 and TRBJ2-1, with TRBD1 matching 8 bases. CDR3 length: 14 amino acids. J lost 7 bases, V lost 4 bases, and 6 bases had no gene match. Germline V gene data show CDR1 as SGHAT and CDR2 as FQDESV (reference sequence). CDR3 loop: CASSYQGAGNEQFF. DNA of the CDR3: TGTGCCAGCAGCTACCAGGGGGCAGGGAATGAGCAGTTCTTC. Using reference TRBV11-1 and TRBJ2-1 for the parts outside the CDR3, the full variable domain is EAEVAQSPRYKITEKSQAVAFWCDPISGHATLYWYRQILGQGPELLVQFQDESVVDDSQLPKDRFSAERLKGVDSTLKIQPAELGDSAMYLCASSYQGAGNEQFFGPGTRLTVL.

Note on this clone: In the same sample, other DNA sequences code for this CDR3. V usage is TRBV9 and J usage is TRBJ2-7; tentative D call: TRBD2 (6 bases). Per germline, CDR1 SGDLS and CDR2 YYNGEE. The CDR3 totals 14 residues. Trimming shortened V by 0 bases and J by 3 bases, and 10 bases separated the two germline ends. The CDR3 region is CASSVGSGGYEQYF. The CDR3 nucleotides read TGTGCCAGCAGCGTAGGGTCCGGGGGCTACGAGCAGTACTTC.

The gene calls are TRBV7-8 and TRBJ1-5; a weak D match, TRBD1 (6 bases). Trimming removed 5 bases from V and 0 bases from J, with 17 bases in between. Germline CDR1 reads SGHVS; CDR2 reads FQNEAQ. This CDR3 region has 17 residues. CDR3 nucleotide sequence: TGTGCCAGCAGCCCTCGTCCTGGACAGACTAGCAATCAGCCCCAGCATTTT. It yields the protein CASSPRPGQTSNQPQHF.

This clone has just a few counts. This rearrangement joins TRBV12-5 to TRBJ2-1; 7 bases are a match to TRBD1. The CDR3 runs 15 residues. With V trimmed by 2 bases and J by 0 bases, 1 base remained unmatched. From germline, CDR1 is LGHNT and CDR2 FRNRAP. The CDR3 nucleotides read TGTGCTAGTGGTTTGTCAGGGGGCTCCTACAATGAGCAGTTCTTC. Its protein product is CASGLSGGSYNEQFF.

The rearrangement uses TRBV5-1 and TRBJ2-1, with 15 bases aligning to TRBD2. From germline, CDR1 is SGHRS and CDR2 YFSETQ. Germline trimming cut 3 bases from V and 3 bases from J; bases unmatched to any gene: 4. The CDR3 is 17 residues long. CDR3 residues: CASSSGLAGGDYNEQFF. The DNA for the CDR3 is TGCGCCAGCAGCTCCGGACTAGCGGGAGGGGACTACAATGAGCAGTTCTTC. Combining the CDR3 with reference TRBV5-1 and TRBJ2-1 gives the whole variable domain KAGVTQTPRYLIKTRGQQVTLSCSPISGHRSVSWYQQTPGQGLQFLFEYFSETQRNKGNFPGRFSGRQFSNSRSEMNVSTLELGDSALYLCASSSGLAGGDYNEQFFGPGTRLTVL.